The 18 T cell receptor beta chains listed next were all sequenced from one sample in a study of T cell changes during pregnancy in multiple sclerosis. Libraries were prepared by immunoSEQ multiplex PCR; TCRdb keeps only in-frame clonotypes and omits some of them. Of some 70,000 clones in the sample, 90% to 95% were seen once. Material: peripheral blood, obtained in the second trimester of pregnancy. The receptors were sampled from a female donor in good health, enrolled as a control in a pregnancy study.

This chain joins TRBV9 and TRBJ2-3; D ambiguous. The CDR3 covers 12 residues. The V gene's germline CDR1 is SGDLS and CDR2 YYNGEE. Trimming cost V 4 bases and J 6 bases, with 9 bases left between them. Written as DNA, the CDR3 is TGTGCCAGCAGCCCCCAGTCGGATACGCAGTATTTT. It translates to CASSPQSDTQYF.

The chain recombines TRBV4-1 with TRBJ2-7, with 7 bases aligning to TRBD1. Germline assignment: CDR1 MGHRA and CDR2 YSYEKL. This CDR3 region has 14 residues. Trimming cost V 4 bases and J 2 bases; bases outside gene matches: 5. In DNA form, the CDR3 reads TGCGCCAGCAGCCTGCACAGGGGTCCCTACGAGCAGTACTTC. Translated, it gives CASSLHRGPYEQYF.

The chain links TRBV4-2 to TRBJ1-5; 7 bases map to TRBD1. There are 16 residues in the CDR3. Germline trimming cut 2 bases from V and 0 bases from J; bases unmatched to any gene: 4. Per the germline V gene, CDR1 is LGHNA and CDR2 is YNFKEQ. The CDR3 sequence: CASSQSDRASNQPQHF. The CDR3 DNA sequence: TGTGCCAGCAGCCAATCCGACAGGGCTAGCAATCAGCCCCAGCATTTT.

The V and J genes are TRBV27 and TRBJ1-1; perhaps TRBD1 as D (5 bases). Germline assignment: CDR1 MNHEY and CDR2 SMNVEV (reference sequence). The germline V and J ends were trimmed by 5 bases and 0 bases, with 16 bases remaining between them. The CDR3 has 16 residues. The CDR3 here is CASSPRGGTMNTEAFF. As DNA, the CDR3 is TGTGCCAGCAGTCCGCGGGGGGGAACCATGAACACTGAAGCTTTCTTT.

The chain carries TRBV29-1 and TRBJ2-7, with a tentative D call TRBD1 (6 bases). CDR1 and CDR2 from the germline V gene are SQVTM and ANQGSEA. The CDR3 is 13 residues long. V was shortened by 7 bases and J by 0 bases, with 13 bases between the two germline ends. CDR3: CSALDRSSYEQYF. The CDR3 nucleotides are TGCAGCGCTCTGGACAGAAGCTCCTACGAGCAGTACTTC.

This chain connects TRBV4-3 to TRBJ1-3; perhaps TRBD1 as D (5 bases). CDR1 is LGHNA, CDR2 YSLEER, per germline. The CDR3 runs 15 residues. The V end was cut by 0 bases, the J end by 7 bases, with 13 bases between. CDR3 nucleotides: TGCGCCAGCAGCCAAGATCGGGGGGTTGGGAACACCATATATTTT. Translating gives CASSQDRGVGNTIYF.

V and J are TRBV7-5 and TRBJ2-5; whether TRBD1, the table's D call, matches the DNA was not checked. TRBV7-5 has pseudogene status. CDR3 size: 10 residues. CDR3 coding DNA: TGTGCCAGGTTCAAAGAGACCCAGTACTTC. Its protein product is CARFKETQYF.

In DNA, the CDR3 is TGTGCCAGCAGCTTTTCTGAGTTCTACGAGCAGTACTTC. This encodes CASSFSEFYEQYF. J is TRBJ2-7 and V is TRBV7-9; unclear D gene. Trimming pared 3 bases from V and 3 bases from J, leaving 9 bases between. The CDR3 totals 13 residues. The V gene's germline CDR1 is SEHNR and CDR2 FQNEAQ (reference sequence).

This chain connects TRBV7-9 to TRBJ2-7; 9 bases align to TRBD2. The CDR3 runs to 17 residues. Germline CDR1 is SEHNR and CDR2 is FQNEAQ (reference sequence). Unmatched junction bases numbered 12, after V lost 5 bases and J lost 1 base. CDR3 amino acids: CASSPGPSSGVSYEQYF. CDR3 bases: TGTGCCAGCAGCCCAGGCCCCTCTAGCGGGGTGTCCTACGAGCAGTACTTC. The full variable domain, in which reference TRBV7-9 and TRBJ2-7 provide the parts outside the CDR3, is DTGVSQNPRHKITKRGQNVTFRCDPISEHNRLYWYRQTLGQGPEFLTYFQNEAQLEKSRLLSDRFSAERPKGSFSTLEIQRTEQGDSAMYLCASSPGPSSGVSYEQYFGPGTRLTVT.

The gene calls are TRBV7-3 and TRBJ2-7; 7 positions match TRBD2. The CDR3 runs to 13 residues. Germline-derived CDR1 and CDR2 are SGHTA and FQGTGA. V was clipped by 1 base and J by 8 bases; unmatched bases: 5. The DNA for the CDR3 is TGTGCCAGCAGCTTAAAGGGAGGGGATCAGCAGTACTTC. This codes for CASSLKGGDQQYF.

The rearrangement joins TRBV28 to TRBJ1-1, with 7 bases aligning to TRBD1. The CDR3 has 12 amino acids. Germline V gives CDR1 MDHEN, CDR2 SYDVKM. The trim removed 4 bases at V and 10 bases at J, leaving 6 bases unmatched. CDR3 amino acids: CASSSGTVRAFF. In DNA form, the CDR3 reads TGTGCCAGCAGTTCCGGGACAGTCCGAGCTTTCTTT.

The rearrangement links TRBV6-1 to TRBJ2-1; no clear D gene. Between the trimmed V and J ends, which lost 7 bases and 6 bases, there was a span of 10 bases. Germline CDR1 reads MNHNS; CDR2 reads SASEGT. CDR3 length: 12 residues. CDR3 protein: CASISWANEQFF. The DNA for the CDR3 is TGTGCCAGCATCTCCTGGGCCAATGAGCAGTTCTTC.

The chain combines TRBV4-1 with TRBJ1-6; weak D call: TRBD1 (5 bases). The CDR3 is 15 amino acids. Trimming took 0 bases from V and 9 from J, leaving 12 bases between them. Germline-derived CDR1 and CDR2 are MGHRA and YSYEKL. CDR3 coding DNA: TGCGCCAGCAGCCAAGAACGGGGGTCTGGTTCACCCCTCCACTTT. As protein: CASSQERGSGSPLHF.

The chain links TRBV20-1 to TRBJ1-5; D perhaps matches TRBD1 (6 bases). The V gene's germline CDR1 is DFQATT and CDR2 SNEGSKA (reference sequence). The CDR3 is made up of 11 amino acids. The CDR3 nucleotides read TGCAGGGACAGAGGCAATCAGCCCCAGCATTTT. Translated: CRDRGNQPQHF.

The chain uses TRBV5-4 and TRBJ2-5; 7 bases map to TRBD2. The germline gives CDR1 SGHNT, CDR2 YYREEE (reference sequence). J lost 2 bases, V lost 5 bases, and 12 bases had no gene match. This CDR3 is built from 16 residues. The CDR3 loop reads CASSIYLGTNQETQYF. The CDR3 DNA follows: TGTGCCAGCAGTATATACCTAGGGACTAATCAAGAGACCCAGTACTTC.

The J gene is TRBJ1-2, the V gene TRBV5-6; the match to TRBD1 covers 7 bases. The junction had 8 bases not matched to a gene; V was cut back by 1 base and J by 5 bases. The CDR3 covers 15 residues. Germline values: CDR1 SGHDT, CDR2 YYEEEE. CDR3 sequence (DNA): TGTGCCAGCAGCTTGTTAGGGACAGTCGTTTATGGCTACACCTTC. Translation gives CASSLLGTVVYGYTF.

Written as DNA, the CDR3 is TGCGCCAGCAGGCCCTCTACAGGGGACCCTGAAGCTTTCTTT. This gives the protein CASRPSTGDPEAFF. The rearrangement links TRBV4-1 to TRBJ1-1, with 7 bases aligning to TRBD1. Trimming removed 6 bases from V and 6 bases from J; junction bases left unmatched: 10. The CDR3 is 14 residues long. Per germline, CDR1 MGHRA and CDR2 YSYEKL.

DNA for the CDR3: TGTGCCAGTGCCGGGACAGTGAACACCGGGGAGCTGTTTTTT. This encodes CASAGTVNTGELFF. The chain has TRBV28 and TRBJ2-2; 7 nucleotides align to TRBD1. V dropped 9 bases and J dropped 1; count of bases not matched to a gene: 5. Germline values: CDR1 MDHEN, CDR2 SYDVKM. The CDR3 is 14 amino acids.